These 20 T cell receptor beta chains share one sample of origin, sequenced in a study of monozygotic twins with inflammatory bowel disease. TCRdb re-called the 5' RACE reads; every CDR3 protein appears as one record, without DNA. Its table lists some 170,000 distinct CDR3 sequences. Sequencing was done on a sample of blood. Receptors were obtained from a human donor with ulcerative colitis or Crohn's disease, or a healthy co-twin of an affected twin (not recorded which).

This sequence joins TRBV7-2 and TRBJ2-2. The CDR3 length is 15 residues. The germline gives CDR1 SGHTA, CDR2 FQGNSA. CDR3 residues: CASSLGSLNTGELFF.

This chain links TRBV20-1 with TRBJ2-7; the TCRdb call, TRBD1, lacks DNA for checking. The germline gives CDR1 DFQATT, CDR2 SNEGSKA (reference sequence). This CDR3 spans 15 amino acids. This CDR3 reads CSASKGAARQGEQYF.

V and J are TRBV9 and TRBJ2-7; the D call from TCRdb, TRBD1, cannot be confirmed without DNA. There are 15 residues in the CDR3. CDR1 is SGDLS and CDR2 is YYNGEE in the germline V gene. The CDR3 reads CASSVEPHWGYEQYF.

J is TRBJ2-7 and V is TRBV20-1; lacking DNA, the TRBD2 call made by TCRdb goes unchecked. From germline, CDR1 is DFQATT and CDR2 SNEGSKA (reference sequence). The CDR3 runs 15 residues. The CDR3 is CSARGTLAGTYEQYF.

The J gene is TRBJ1-2, the V gene TRBV5-1; there is no DNA to check the TCRdb D call of TRBD1. The CDR3 contains 14 residues. The germline V gene has CDR1 SGHRS and CDR2 YFSETQ. This CDR3 reads CASSLRTGPYGYTF.

The V and J genes are TRBV27 and TRBJ1-1; TCRdb picks TRBD1, but there is no DNA to check that call. Germline loops: CDR1 MNHEY, CDR2 SMNVEV (reference sequence). The CDR3 spans 17 residues. The CDR3 here is CASSSRLTGTRNTEAFF.

The chain joins TRBV7-9 to TRBJ2-3. CDR3 length: 13 residues. Germline CDR1 and CDR2: SEHNR and FQNEAQ (reference sequence). CDR3: CASTQPDRDTQYF.

V and J are TRBV14 and TRBJ1-1; checking the TCRdb D call of TRBD1 is not possible without DNA. The CDR3 covers 14 residues. Per the germline V gene, CDR1 is SGHDN and CDR2 is FVKESK. The CDR3 here is CASSQETGISEAFF.

This chain links TRBV5-8 with TRBJ1-5; the D call of TRBD1 rests on TCRdb alone, since no DNA is present to check it. Germline CDR1 is SGHTS and CDR2 is YDEGEE. The CDR3 contains 15 residues. The CDR3 is CASSDPGQGNQPQHF. Complete variable domain (other parts from reference TRBV5-8 and TRBJ1-5): EAGVTQSPTHLIKTRGQQATLRCSPISGHTSVYWYQQALGLGLQFLLWYDEGEERNRGNFPPRFSGRQFPNYSSELNVNALELEDSALYLCASSDPGQGNQPQHFGDGTRLSIL.

The rearrangement joins TRBV27 to TRBJ2-6; the D call of TRBD1 rests on TCRdb alone, since no DNA is present to check it. CDR3 length: 18 residues. Germline V gives CDR1 MNHEY, CDR2 SMNVEV (reference sequence). CDR3 loop: CASSTGQGKVVGANVLTF. Full variable domain (missing parts from reference TRBV27 and TRBJ2-6): EAQVTQNPRYLITVTGKKLTVTCSQNMNHEYMSWYRQDPGLGLRQIYYSMNVEVTDKGDVPEGYKVSRKEKRNFPLILESPSPNQTSLYFCASSTGQGKVVGANVLTFGAGSRLTVL.

The chain combines TRBV20-1 with TRBJ1-1; TCRdb calls TRBD1, which cannot be checked without DNA. This CDR3 is 13 amino acids long. Germline lookup yields CDR1 DFQATT and CDR2 SNEGSKA (reference sequence). The CDR3: CSATPRGNTEAFF.

V is TRBV10-2 and J is TRBJ1-3. CDR3 size: 13 residues. Germline V gene data show CDR1 as WSHSY and CDR2 as SAAADI. CDR3 protein: CASSDRAGNTIYF.

CDR3 protein: CASSGPGAYYEQYF. The J gene is TRBJ2-7, the V gene TRBV5-1; TCRdb proposes TRBD1, but this gene call is untestable without DNA. The CDR3 extends over 14 amino acids. In germline, CDR1 is SGHRS, CDR2 YFSETQ.

The chain couples TRBV5-1 to TRBJ1-2; TCRdb's D call of TRBD1 is untestable without DNA. The CDR3 is made up of 15 amino acids. Germline CDR1 reads SGHRS; CDR2 reads YFSETQ. The CDR3 loop is CASRNLDRKLDGYTF.

The J gene is TRBJ1-2, the V gene TRBV30; TCRdb picks TRBD1, but there is no DNA to check that call. The germline CDR1 and CDR2 sequences are GTSNPN and SVGIG (reference sequence). The CDR3 is 16 amino acids. This chain's CDR3 is CAWSVLRGQLNYGYTF.

The CDR3 protein is CASSIRDSYEQYF. The chain uses TRBV5-4 and TRBJ2-7. The CDR3 totals 13 residues. Per germline, CDR1 SGHNT and CDR2 YYREEE (reference sequence). Together with reference TRBV5-4 and TRBJ2-7, the CDR3 gives the full variable domain: ETGVTQSPTHLIKTRGQQVTLRCSSQSGHNTVSWYQQALGQGPQFIFQYYREEENGRGNFPPRFSGLQFPNYSSELNVNALELDDSALYLCASSIRDSYEQYFGPGTRLTVT.

The genes are TRBV4-3 and TRBJ2-7. CDR3 length equals 13 residues. CDR1 and CDR2 from the germline V gene are LGHNA and YSLEER. The CDR3 spells CASSQVLGYEQYF.

The chain combines TRBV24-1 with TRBJ2-3; TCRdb proposes TRBD1, but this gene call is untestable without DNA. The CDR3 spans 15 residues. CDR1 is KGHDR and CDR2 is SFDVKD in the germline V gene. CDR3 sequence: CATSMGARGTDTQYF.

CDR3 region: CSAHGGWGSYEQYF. This chain links TRBV20-1 with TRBJ2-7; TCRdb picks TRBD1, but there is no DNA to check that call. Germline lookup yields CDR1 DFQATT and CDR2 SNEGSKA (reference sequence). This CDR3 comprises 14 residues.

The J gene is TRBJ1-3, the V gene TRBV12-3 or TRBV12-4. The CDR3 has 12 residues. The CDR3 sequence is CASTLSGNTIYF.